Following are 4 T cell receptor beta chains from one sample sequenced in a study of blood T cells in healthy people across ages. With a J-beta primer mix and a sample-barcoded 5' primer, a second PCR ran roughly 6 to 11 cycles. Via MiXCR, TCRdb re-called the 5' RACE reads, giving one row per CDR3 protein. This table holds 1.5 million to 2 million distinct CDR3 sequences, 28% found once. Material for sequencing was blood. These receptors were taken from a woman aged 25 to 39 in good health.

The CDR3 coding sequence is TGCAGTGCTAGAGATGGGGGGGGGCCGGCACAGGATCAGCCCCAGCATTTT. This translates into CSARDGGGPAQDQPQHF. This chain joins TRBV20-1 and TRBJ1-5; D is perhaps TRBD1 (6 bases). V was clipped by 0 bases and J by 5 bases, with 20 bases between them. The CDR3 contains 17 residues. The germline V gene has CDR1 DFQATT and CDR2 SNEGSKA (reference sequence).

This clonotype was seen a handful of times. CDR3 nucleotide sequence: TGTGCCAGCAGCAAGGACAGGATGGAGCAGTACTTC. Encoded protein: CASSKDRMEQYF. This chain links TRBV5-6 with TRBJ2-4; TRBD1 matches at 7 bases. From germline, CDR1 is SGHDT and CDR2 YYEEEE. Unmatched junction bases numbered 8, after V lost 4 bases and J lost 13 bases. The CDR3 spans 12 residues.

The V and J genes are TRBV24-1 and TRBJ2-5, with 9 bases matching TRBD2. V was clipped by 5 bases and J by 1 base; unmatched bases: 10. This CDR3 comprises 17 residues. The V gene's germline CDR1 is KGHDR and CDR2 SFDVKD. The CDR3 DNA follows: TGTGCCACCAGTGTGGGGGGAGCGGGGGGCTTCCAAGAGACCCAGTACTTC. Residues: CATSVGGAGGFQETQYF.

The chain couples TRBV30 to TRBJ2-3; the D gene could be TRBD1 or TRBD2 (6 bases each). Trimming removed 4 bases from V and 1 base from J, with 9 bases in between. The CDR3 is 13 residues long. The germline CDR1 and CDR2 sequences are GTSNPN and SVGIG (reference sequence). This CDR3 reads CAWTGGRTDTQYF. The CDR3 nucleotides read TGTGCCTGGACCGGGGGCCGCACAGATACGCAGTATTTT.